The rows below give T cell receptor beta chains drawn from one sample of a study of cytomegalovirus exposure and HLA in healthy donors. Produced via immunoSEQ multiplex PCR; TCRdb's table is partial and in-frame only. The table lists roughly 80,000 clones, about 74% of them singletons. Sequencing was carried out using PBMCs. The receptors were gathered from a woman in her forties or fifties in good health and CMV-seropositive. CDR3s include the opening cysteine and the closing phenylalanine or tryptophan. The D gene is left open where the match is weak. The size field is filled for only some rows; it gives once, few, many or a size class.

clone size: -
J gene: TRBJ2-7
CDR3 length: 17
D gene: TRBD1
V gene: TRBV27
CDR3 DNA: TGTGCCAGCAGGGTATTCCCTGGGGGACAGGGGACCTACGAGCAGTACTTC
CDR3 protein: CASRVFPGGQGTYEQYF

clone size: few
J gene: TRBJ2-2
CDR3 length: 15
D gene: -
V gene: TRBV6-6
CDR3 DNA: TGTGCCAGCAGTTACGGCCCAGGATCCGGCGGGGAGCTGTTTTTT
CDR3 protein: CASSYGPGSGGELFF

clone size: few
J gene: TRBJ1-1
CDR3 length: 18
D gene: -
V gene: TRBV12-5
CDR3 DNA: TGTGCTAGTGGTTCAACCACCGGGAGGGGGGGTAGAAACACTGAAGCTTTCTTT
CDR3 protein: CASGSTTGRGGRNTEAFF

clone size: -
J gene: TRBJ2-5
CDR3 length: 14
D gene: -
V gene: TRBV7-9
CDR3 DNA: TGTGCCAGCAGTTCAATAGCGGGTCCAGGGGCCCAGTACTTC
CDR3 protein: CASSSIAGPGAQYF

clone size: few
J gene: TRBJ2-5
CDR3 length: 15
D gene: TRBD1
V gene: TRBV7-7
CDR3 DNA: TGTGCTAGCAGCTTAGCGCGGACAGGGTTGGAGACCCAGTACTTC
CDR3 protein: CASSLARTGLETQYF

clone size: -
J gene: TRBJ2-7
CDR3 length: 14
D gene: -
V gene: TRBV11-3
CDR3 DNA: TGTGCCAGCAGCTTAGCCACCGCGAGGTTGGAACAGTACTTC
CDR3 protein: CASSLATARLEQYF

clone size: -
J gene: TRBJ2-2
CDR3 length: 14
D gene: -
V gene: TRBV6-1
CDR3 DNA: TGTGCCAGCAGTCACTCGATCGACACCGGGGAGCTGTTTTTT
CDR3 protein: CASSHSIDTGELFF

clone size: -
J gene: TRBJ2-7
CDR3 length: 13
D gene: -
V gene: TRBV2
CDR3 DNA: TGTGCCAGCAGTGAAGCCCCTTTCTCCGAGCAGTACTTC
CDR3 protein: CASSEAPFSEQYF

clone size: few
J gene: TRBJ1-2
CDR3 length: 14
D gene: -
V gene: TRBV5-1
CDR3 DNA: TGCGCCAGCAGCTTGAGGGGGGACTACGATGGCTACACCTTC
CDR3 protein: CASSLRGDYDGYTF

clone size: -
J gene: TRBJ2-2
CDR3 length: 13
D gene: -
V gene: TRBV6-5
CDR3 DNA: TGTGCCAGCAGTTATTGGGGGGCCGGGGAGCTGTTTTTT
CDR3 protein: CASSYWGAGELFF

clone size: -
J gene: TRBJ2-5
CDR3 length: 11
D gene: -
V gene: TRBV20-1
CDR3 DNA: TGCAGTGCTAGAGTGGCAGAGACCCAGTACTTC
CDR3 protein: CSARVAETQYF

clone size: few
J gene: TRBJ1-1
CDR3 length: 14
D gene: -
V gene: TRBV6-4
CDR3 DNA: TGTGCCAGCAGCCAGGGCCGTGAGAACACTGAAGCTTTCTTT
CDR3 protein: CASSQGRENTEAFF

clone size: -
J gene: TRBJ1-2
CDR3 length: 14
D gene: -
V gene: TRBV28
CDR3 DNA: TGTGCCAGCTCCGATCACACAAATCGTTATGGCTACACCTTC
CDR3 protein: CASSDHTNRYGYTF

clone size: -
J gene: TRBJ1-1
CDR3 length: 13
D gene: -
V gene: TRBV28
CDR3 DNA: TGTGCCAGCAAAGGAGGGCTGAACACTGAAGCTTTCTTT
CDR3 protein: CASKGGLNTEAFF

clone size: -
J gene: TRBJ2-5
CDR3 length: 13
D gene: -
V gene: TRBV7-3
CDR3 DNA: TGTGCCAGCAGCTTAAGCCAGGGAGAGACCCAGTACTTC
CDR3 protein: CASSLSQGETQYF

clone size: few
J gene: TRBJ1-1
CDR3 length: 15
D gene: -
V gene: TRBV2
CDR3 DNA: TGTGCCAGCAGTGAACCACCAGGGTTTAACACTGAAGCTTTCTTT
CDR3 protein: CASSEPPGFNTEAFF

clone size: -
J gene: TRBJ2-5
CDR3 length: 14
D gene: -
V gene: TRBV5-5
CDR3 DNA: TGTGCCAGCAGCATCGGACAGCTCCAAGAGACCCAGTACTTC
CDR3 protein: CASSIGQLQETQYF

clone size: -
J gene: TRBJ2-3
CDR3 length: 16
D gene: TRBD2
V gene: TRBV4-2
CDR3 DNA: TGTGCCAGCAGCCAAGAACGGGCTAGCGGTACAGATACGCAGTATTTT
CDR3 protein: CASSQERASGTDTQYF

clone size: once
J gene: TRBJ2-1
CDR3 length: 14
D gene: TRBD2
V gene: TRBV5-1
CDR3 DNA: TGCGCCAGCAGCGGGACTAGCGGGATCAATGAGCAGTTCTTC
CDR3 protein: CASSGTSGINEQFF

clone size: -
J gene: TRBJ1-4
CDR3 length: 14
D gene: TRBD1
V gene: TRBV9
CDR3 DNA: TGTGCCAGCAGCAGAGGACAGGGGAGTGAAAAACTGTTTTTT
CDR3 protein: CASSRGQGSEKLFF

clone size: few
J gene: TRBJ1-5
CDR3 length: 14
D gene: -
V gene: TRBV28
CDR3 DNA: TGTGCCATTTCAGTCGCTGGTCGCAATCAGCCCCAGCATTTT
CDR3 protein: CAISVAGRNQPQHF

clone size: -
J gene: TRBJ1-5
CDR3 length: 17
D gene: -
V gene: TRBV5-1
CDR3 DNA: TGCGCCAGCAGCTTGGGGGAGGGCCGGGCAGGTCATCAGCCCCAGCATTTT
CDR3 protein: CASSLGEGRAGHQPQHF

clone size: -
J gene: TRBJ1-1
CDR3 length: 11
D gene: -
V gene: TRBV14
CDR3 DNA: TGTGCCAGCAGCCAAGCAACTGAAGCTTTCTTT
CDR3 protein: CASSQATEAFF

clone size: -
J gene: TRBJ1-1
CDR3 length: 14
D gene: -
V gene: TRBV6-1
CDR3 DNA: TGTGCCAGCAGTGAAGTTGCGGATTACACTGAAGCTTTCTTT
CDR3 protein: CASSEVADYTEAFF

clone size: -
J gene: TRBJ2-7
CDR3 length: 11
D gene: -
V gene: TRBV27
CDR3 DNA: TGTGCCAGCTTCAAGGACAACGAGCAGTACTTC
CDR3 protein: CASFKDNEQYF

clone size: -
J gene: TRBJ1-4
CDR3 length: 15
D gene: -
V gene: TRBV9
CDR3 DNA: TGTGCCAGCAGCGTAGCGGGACACCGAAATGAAAAACTGTTTTTT
CDR3 protein: CASSVAGHRNEKLFF

clone size: -
J gene: TRBJ2-7
CDR3 length: 16
D gene: TRBD2
V gene: TRBV13
CDR3 DNA: TGTGCCAGCAGCTTAAAAGGTAGCGGGGGCTCCTACGAGCAGTACTTC
CDR3 protein: CASSLKGSGGSYEQYF

clone size: few
J gene: TRBJ2-3
CDR3 length: 13
D gene: -
V gene: TRBV30
CDR3 DNA: TGTGCCTTTGGTTCGGGGGGCACAGATACGCAGTATTTT
CDR3 protein: CAFGSGGTDTQYF

clone size: -
J gene: TRBJ2-7
CDR3 length: 12
D gene: -
V gene: TRBV6-6
CDR3 DNA: TGTGCCAGCAAAGGGGGTATCTACGAGCAGTACTTC
CDR3 protein: CASKGGIYEQYF

clone size: -
J gene: TRBJ2-2
CDR3 length: 15
D gene: -
V gene: TRBV6-5
CDR3 DNA: TGTGCCAGCAGGCTTGACAGGTCGAACACCGGGGAGCTGTTTTTT
CDR3 protein: CASRLDRSNTGELFF

clone size: -
J gene: TRBJ2-4
CDR3 length: 18
D gene: TRBD2
V gene: TRBV5-1
CDR3 DNA: TGCGCCAGCAGCTTGCCTAGCGGGAGGGCCGATGCCAAAAACATTCAGTACTTC
CDR3 protein: CASSLPSGRADAKNIQYF

clone size: few
J gene: TRBJ1-2
CDR3 length: 13
D gene: -
V gene: TRBV4-1
CDR3 DNA: TGCGCCAGCAGCCCGGGTGACAGATATGGCTACACCTTC
CDR3 protein: CASSPGDRYGYTF

clone size: -
J gene: TRBJ2-3
CDR3 length: 13
D gene: -
V gene: TRBV6-6
CDR3 DNA: TGTGCCAGCAGGTCAGGGGAGACAGATACGCAGTATTTT
CDR3 protein: CASRSGETDTQYF

clone size: -
J gene: TRBJ2-1
CDR3 length: 17
D gene: -
V gene: TRBV7-9
CDR3 DNA: TGTGCCAGCAGCTCAATCCGGGACACTCCCCTTGGCGATGAGCAGTTCTTC
CDR3 protein: CASSSIRDTPLGDEQFF

clone size: once
J gene: TRBJ2-1
CDR3 length: 16
D gene: TRBD2
V gene: TRBV2
CDR3 DNA: TGTGCCAGCAGTGATGGGGCTAGCGGGAGACACAATGAGCAGTTCTTC
CDR3 protein: CASSDGASGRHNEQFF

clone size: -
J gene: TRBJ1-2
CDR3 length: 13
D gene: TRBD1
V gene: TRBV29-1
CDR3 DNA: TGCAGCGCGGGGGACAGTCAAAACTATGGCTACACCTTC
CDR3 protein: CSAGDSQNYGYTF

clone size: -
J gene: TRBJ1-1
CDR3 length: 14
D gene: TRBD1
V gene: TRBV19
CDR3 DNA: TGTGCCAGTAGTCTAAGGACAGGGGGGACTGAAGCTTTCTTT
CDR3 protein: CASSLRTGGTEAFF

clone size: once
J gene: TRBJ1-5
CDR3 length: 14
D gene: TRBD1
V gene: TRBV19
CDR3 DNA: TGTGCCAGTAGAAAAGGGACAGGGAATCAGCCCCAGCATTTT
CDR3 protein: CASRKGTGNQPQHF

clone size: -
J gene: TRBJ1-1
CDR3 length: 13
D gene: -
V gene: TRBV6-1
CDR3 DNA: TGTGCCAGCAGTGATATGACAGCTGGTGAAGCTTTCTTT
CDR3 protein: CASSDMTAGEAFF

clone size: -
J gene: TRBJ1-2
CDR3 length: 17
D gene: TRBD1
V gene: TRBV5-1
CDR3 DNA: TGCGCCAGCAGCTCCTGGGACAGCCTTAGCCGTGACTATGGCTACACCTTC
CDR3 protein: CASSSWDSLSRDYGYTF

clone size: -
J gene: TRBJ2-5
CDR3 length: 14
D gene: -
V gene: TRBV6-1
CDR3 DNA: TGTGCCAGCAGTGATGGGCTTTCTCAAGAGACCCAGTACTTC
CDR3 protein: CASSDGLSQETQYF

clone size: -
J gene: TRBJ2-7
CDR3 length: 15
D gene: TRBD2
V gene: TRBV6-5
CDR3 DNA: TGTGCCAGCAGTTACTCGTTTAGCGGGAGCTACGAGCAGTACTTC
CDR3 protein: CASSYSFSGSYEQYF

clone size: -
J gene: TRBJ1-5
CDR3 length: 15
D gene: -
V gene: TRBV6-5
CDR3 DNA: TGTGCCAGCAGTTACGGCCGTCTAGGCAATCAGCCCCAGCATTTT
CDR3 protein: CASSYGRLGNQPQHF

clone size: few
J gene: TRBJ2-6
CDR3 length: 14
D gene: -
V gene: TRBV19
CDR3 DNA: TGTGCCAGCCGCCGACTAGTTGGGGCCAACGTCCTGACTTTC
CDR3 protein: CASRRLVGANVLTF

clone size: -
J gene: TRBJ2-1
CDR3 length: 13
D gene: TRBD2
V gene: TRBV6-1
CDR3 DNA: TGTGCCAGCACTCCTAGCGGGAGGGACGAGCAGTTCTTC
CDR3 protein: CASTPSGRDEQFF

clone size: -
J gene: TRBJ1-1
CDR3 length: 13
D gene: -
V gene: TRBV6-4
CDR3 DNA: TGTGCCAGCAGTACAGAGTTGAACACTGAAGCTTTCTTT
CDR3 protein: CASSTELNTEAFF

clone size: -
J gene: TRBJ1-1
CDR3 length: 16
D gene: -
V gene: TRBV10-3
CDR3 DNA: TGTGCCATCAGCCCCGTCCGGGGAGGACCTAACACTGAAGCTTTCTTT
CDR3 protein: CAISPVRGGPNTEAFF

clone size: -
J gene: TRBJ1-2
CDR3 length: 15
D gene: TRBD1
V gene: TRBV2
CDR3 DNA: TGTGCCAGCCAAGAAGGAGGACAGGGTATTTCTGGCTACACCTTC
CDR3 protein: CASQEGGQGISGYTF

clone size: -
J gene: TRBJ2-5
CDR3 length: 15
D gene: TRBD1
V gene: TRBV7-9
CDR3 DNA: TGTGCCAGCAGCCCACCGGGACAGGGGGCGCAGGAGCAGTACTTC
CDR3 protein: CASSPPGQGAQEQYF